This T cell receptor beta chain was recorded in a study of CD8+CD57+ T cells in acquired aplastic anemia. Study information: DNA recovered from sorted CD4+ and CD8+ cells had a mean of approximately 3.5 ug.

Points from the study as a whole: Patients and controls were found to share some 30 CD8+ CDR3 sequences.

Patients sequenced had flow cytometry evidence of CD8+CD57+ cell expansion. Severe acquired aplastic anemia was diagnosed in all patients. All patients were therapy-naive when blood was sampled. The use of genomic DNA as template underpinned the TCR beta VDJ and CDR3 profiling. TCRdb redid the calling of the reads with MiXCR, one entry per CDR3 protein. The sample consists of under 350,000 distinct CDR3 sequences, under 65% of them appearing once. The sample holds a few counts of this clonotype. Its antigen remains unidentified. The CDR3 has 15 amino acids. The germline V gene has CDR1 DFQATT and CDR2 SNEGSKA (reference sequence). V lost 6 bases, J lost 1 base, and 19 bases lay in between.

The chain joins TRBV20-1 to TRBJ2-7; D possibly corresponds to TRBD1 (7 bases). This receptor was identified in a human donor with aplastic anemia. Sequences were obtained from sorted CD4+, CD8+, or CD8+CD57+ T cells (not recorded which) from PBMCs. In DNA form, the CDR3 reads TGCAGTGCCCGGGACAGCCTGGGGACTTCCTACGAGCAGTACTTC. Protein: CSARDSLGTSYEQYF.